This section outlines one T cell receptor beta chain sequence together with its context. Its specificity is unknown. The record originates from a study of identical twins. TCRdb recomputed calls from the 5' RACE reads with MiXCR, one row per CDR3 protein. This sample has 310,000 or so distinct CDR3 sequences, with more than 6.5% found just once. Study-wide findings and caveats: Abundant cord blood beta clonotypes carried fewer insertions; memory repertoires showed none.

Trimming removed 3 bases from V and 7 bases from J, with 16 bases in between. This CDR3 comprises 13 residues. CDR1 and CDR2 (germline): DFQATT, SNEGSKA (reference sequence). These records were also assigned to another study, of yellow fever vaccine responses in identical twins.

V is TRBV20-1 and J is TRBJ2-7; D is perhaps TRBD1 (6 bases). The receptor was isolated from a woman under 30 in good health. Material for sequencing was memory (CD45RO+) T cells sorted from blood. In nucleotides, the CDR3 is TGCAGTGCTAGGGAACAGAGCCAGGGGGAGCAGTACTTC. Protein product: CSAREQSQGEQYF.